The TCR beta chain described here comes from a study of blood T cell repertoires in COVID-19. The table came from immunoSEQ multiplex PCR; TCRdb's copy has only in-frame clones and leaves some out. This sample has around 78,000 clones, with around nine tenths found just once. The material sequenced was peripheral blood. The receptor's source is a woman between 55 and 75 years old with acute or convalescent COVID-19.

This CDR3 reads CAISESRVGNYGYTF. The CDR3 region has the DNA TGTGCCATCAGTGAGTCCAGGGTGGGGAACTATGGCTACACCTTC. V gene TRBV10-3 combines with J gene TRBJ1-2; maybe TRBD1 (5 bases). Germline assignment: CDR1 ENHRY and CDR2 SYGVKD. Trimming took 0 bases from V and 2 from J, leaving 10 bases between them. This CDR3 contains 15 residues.